This TCR beta chain was retrieved from a study of cytomegalovirus exposure and HLA in healthy donors. Study-level points and caveats: Follow-up analysis later connected one missense variant in DCLRE1C with trimming of TCR beta V- and J-genes. More than 15,000 TCR beta sequences were associated with HLA alleles at 0.05 false discovery rate in a later analysis. Later analysis suggested links between common viral pathogens and several top significant clusters.

The PCR had 60 Vbeta and 13 Jbeta primers. Assay: immunoSEQ multiplex PCR; the TCRdb copy retains only in-frame clones and omits some. Seen here are some 160,000 clones, 76% observed once, and the top ten hold 1.5% to 2%. The CDR3 loop spans 15 amino acids. Trimming stripped 8 bases from V and 6 bases from J, with 20 bases between. CDR1 is LNHDA, CDR2 SQIVND, per germline (reference sequence). For this clone: Its antigen is still unknown.

The clonotype originates from a woman aged 40 to 50 in good health and CMV-seronegative. V usage is TRBV19 and J usage is TRBJ1-5, with D possibly TRBD1 on 6 matching bases. Sequencing was done on a sample of PBMCs. The CDR3 DNA reads as TGTGCCAGTCAACCCATACAGGGAAAAGGTCAGCCCCAGCATTTT. Amino acid sequence: CASQPIQGKGQPQHF. Using reference TRBV19 and TRBJ1-5 for the parts outside the CDR3, the full variable domain is DGGITQSPKYLFRKEGQNVTLSCEQNLNHDAMYWYRQDPGQGLRLIYYSQIVNDFQKGDIAEGYSVSREKKESFPLTVTSAQKNPTAFYLCASQPIQGKGQPQHFGDGTRLSIL.